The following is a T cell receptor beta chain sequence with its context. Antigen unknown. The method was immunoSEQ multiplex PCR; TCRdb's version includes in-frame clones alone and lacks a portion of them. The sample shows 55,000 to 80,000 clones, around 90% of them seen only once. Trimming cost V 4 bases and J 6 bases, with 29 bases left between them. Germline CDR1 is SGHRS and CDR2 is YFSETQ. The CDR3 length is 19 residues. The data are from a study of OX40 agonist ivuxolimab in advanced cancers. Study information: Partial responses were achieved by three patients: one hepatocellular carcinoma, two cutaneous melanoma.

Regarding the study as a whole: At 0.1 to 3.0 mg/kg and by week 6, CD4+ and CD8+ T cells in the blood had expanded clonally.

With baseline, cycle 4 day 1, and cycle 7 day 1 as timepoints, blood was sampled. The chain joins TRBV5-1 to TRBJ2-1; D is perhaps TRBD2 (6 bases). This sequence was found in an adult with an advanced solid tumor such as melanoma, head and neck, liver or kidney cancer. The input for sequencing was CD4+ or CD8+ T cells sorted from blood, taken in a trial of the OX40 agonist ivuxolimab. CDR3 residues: CASSSFWASDPKTANEQFF. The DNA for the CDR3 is TGCGCCAGCAGCAGCTTCTGGGCTAGCGACCCCAAGACGGCCAATGAGCAGTTCTTC. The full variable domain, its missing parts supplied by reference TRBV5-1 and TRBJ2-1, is KAGVTQTPRYLIKTRGQQVTLSCSPISGHRSVSWYQQTPGQGLQFLFEYFSETQRNKGNFPGRFSGRQFSNSRSEMNVSTLELGDSALYLCASSSFWASDPKTANEQFFGPGTRLTVL.